Presented here are 32 T cell receptor beta chains from one specimen sequenced in a study of cytomegalovirus exposure and HLA in healthy donors. Vbeta (60) and Jbeta (13) primers were used in the PCR. TCRdb keeps only in-frame clones here, not all; method: immunoSEQ multiplex PCR. This listing includes some 200,000 clones. Sequences were obtained from PBMCs. The origin of the receptors is a man aged 30 to 45 in good health and CMV-seronegative.

The chain couples TRBV7-6 to TRBJ1-1, with D perhaps matching TRBD1 (5 bases). Germline loops: CDR1 SGHVS, CDR2 FNYEAQ. V was clipped by 1 base and J by 6 bases, with 12 bases between them. The CDR3 totals 14 residues. In nucleotides, the CDR3 is TGTGCCAGCAGCTTAGTGGAGGGGAGGGCTGAAGCTTTCTTT. Its translation is CASSLVEGRAEAFF.

The J gene is TRBJ2-7, the V gene TRBV20-1; D gene uncertain. With 6 bases removed from V and 7 bases from J, the gap between germline ends came to 13 bases. This CDR3 is 11 amino acids long. Per germline, CDR1 DFQATT and CDR2 SNEGSKA (reference sequence). This CDR3 is CSALRTREQYF. The CDR3 DNA reads TGCAGTGCCCTTCGCACGCGAGAGCAGTACTTC.

This chain links TRBV11-3 with TRBJ2-5, with a tentative D call TRBD2 (5 bases). The germline V and J ends were trimmed by 1 base and 4 bases, with 13 bases remaining between them. The germline V gene encodes CDR1 SGHNT and CDR2 YENEEA. This CDR3 contains 15 residues. CDR3 protein: CASSLGFGLAETQYF. The CDR3 DNA sequence: TGTGCCAGCAGCTTAGGCTTCGGGCTAGCAGAGACCCAGTACTTC.

The chain employs TRBV19 and TRBJ1-2, with 7 bases fitting TRBD1. The germline CDR1 and CDR2 sequences are LNHDA and SQIVND (reference sequence). The CDR3 runs 16 residues. V shed 6 bases and J 2 bases; nucleotides not matched to a gene: 12. This CDR3 is CASRQTGTALNYGYTF. The CDR3 nucleotides read TGTGCCAGTAGACAGACCGGGACAGCCCTCAACTATGGCTACACCTTC. Together with reference TRBV19 and TRBJ1-2, the CDR3 gives the full variable domain: DGGITQSPKYLFRKEGQNVTLSCEQNLNHDAMYWYRQDPGQGLRLIYYSQIVNDFQKGDIAEGYSVSREKKESFPLTVTSAQKNPTAFYLCASRQTGTALNYGYTFGSGTRLTVV.

The genes are TRBV10-3 and TRBJ1-2, with 7 positions matching TRBD1. The CDR3 length is 16 residues. The germline CDR1 and CDR2 sequences are ENHRY and SYGVKD. Trimming cost V 4 bases and J 6 bases; bases outside gene matches: 14. CDR3 residues: CAISVPHYGTDNGYTF. For the CDR3, the DNA is TGTGCCATCAGTGTCCCTCACTACGGGACAGACAATGGCTACACCTTC.

The rearrangement links TRBV7-9 to TRBJ2-7, with 7 positions matching TRBD1. Germline V lookup: CDR1 SEHNR, CDR2 FQNEAQ (reference sequence). The CDR3 sequence is 14 residues long. V was pared by 5 bases and J by 2 bases, with 6 bases of the junction left unmatched. CDR3 sequence: CASSQAGGPYEQYF. CDR3 nucleotide sequence: TGTGCCAGCAGCCAGGCAGGGGGTCCCTACGAGCAGTACTTC.

This sequence joins TRBV9 and TRBJ2-3; 9 positions match TRBD1. CDR1 SGDLS and CDR2 YYNGEE come from the germline V gene. Trimming took 4 bases from V and 4 from J; bases not matched to a gene: 10. There are 16 residues in the CDR3. CDR3 loop: CASSQSTGGIADTQYF. The CDR3 nucleotides are TGTGCCAGCAGCCAATCCACAGGGGGCATCGCAGATACGCAGTATTTT.

The chain links TRBV5-6 to TRBJ2-5, with D maybe TRBD1 (5 bases). The CDR3 totals 14 residues. Trimming pared 0 bases from V and 7 bases from J, leaving 13 bases between. Germline V CDR1 and CDR2: SGHDT, YYEEEE. The CDR3 nucleotides are TGTGCCAGCAGCTTGGGGGGCGGCCACGGGACCCAGTACTTC. This translates into CASSLGGGHGTQYF.

The genes are TRBV19 and TRBJ1-5; 7 bases agree with TRBD1. The CDR3 runs to 14 residues. Per germline, CDR1 LNHDA and CDR2 SQIVND (reference sequence). Losses at the gene ends were 1 base for V and 6 bases for J; bases not matched to a gene: 3. The CDR3 is CASSIGDRSQPQHF. CDR3 coding DNA: TGTGCCAGTAGTATAGGGGACAGATCTCAGCCCCAGCATTTT. The full variable domain, with the rest looked up from reference TRBV19 and TRBJ1-5, is DGGITQSPKYLFRKEGQNVTLSCEQNLNHDAMYWYRQDPGQGLRLIYYSQIVNDFQKGDIAEGYSVSREKKESFPLTVTSAQKNPTAFYLCASSIGDRSQPQHFGDGTRLSIL.

J is TRBJ2-7 and V is TRBV6-6; no definite D call. V lost 8 bases to trimming and J lost 0 bases, with 8 bases between them. Germline V CDR1 and CDR2: MNHNY, SVGAGI (reference sequence). The CDR3 is made up of 12 amino acids. The CDR3 bases are TGTGCCAGCTCTCAGGACTCCTACGAGCAGTACTTC. It encodes CASSQDSYEQYF.

The chain carries TRBV9 and TRBJ2-7, with D maybe TRBD1 (5 bases). Trimming removed 0 bases at V and 3 bases at J, with 16 bases between. The germline V gene encodes CDR1 SGDLS and CDR2 YYNGEE. The CDR3 is 16 amino acids. CDR3 residues: CASSVGSGQGVYEQYF. The DNA for the CDR3 is TGTGCCAGCAGCGTAGGGTCAGGGCAGGGTGTCTACGAGCAGTACTTC.

The CDR3: CASTGSGANVLTF. The DNA for the CDR3 is TGTGCCAGCACGGGATCTGGGGCCAACGTCCTGACTTTC. V and J are TRBV2 and TRBJ2-6; D is perhaps TRBD2 (5 bases). CDR3 length: 13 amino acids. The V end was cut by 7 bases, the J end by 1 base, with 5 bases between. The germline V gene encodes CDR1 SNHLY and CDR2 FYNNEI. The variable domain in full, completed from reference TRBV2 and TRBJ2-6, reads EPEVTQTPSHQVTQMGQEVILRCVPISNHLYFYWYRQILGQKVEFLVSFYNNEISEKSEIFDDQFSVERPDGSNFTLKIRSTKLEDSAMYFCASTGSGANVLTFGAGSRLTVL.

This chain uses TRBV19 with TRBJ2-1, with D perhaps TRBD2 (6 bases). Germline CDR1 LNHDA, CDR2 SQIVND (reference sequence). With 6 bases removed from V and 9 bases from J, the gap between germline ends came to 18 bases. The CDR3 loop spans 14 amino acids. CDR3 coding DNA: TGTGCCAGTAGCAGGGACTCGCAGGCCAGTGAGCAGTTCTTC. Amino acid sequence: CASSRDSQASEQFF.

The gene calls are TRBV27 and TRBJ2-5; D gene ambiguous. This CDR3 has 13 residues. The germline gives CDR1 MNHEY, CDR2 SMNVEV (reference sequence). V lost 0 bases and J lost 5, with 7 bases in between. The CDR3 region has the DNA TGTGCCAGCAGTTTATCCACTCGGGAGACCCAGTACTTC. It is translated as CASSLSTRETQYF.

Written as DNA, the CDR3 is TGTGCCAGTATTCCCGCGCACAGGGGTGCCTATGGCTACACCTTC. Its translation is CASIPAHRGAYGYTF. The chain carries TRBV19 and TRBJ1-2; TRBD1 matches at 7 bases. The CDR3 has 15 residues. Looked up from germline, CDR1 is LNHDA and CDR2 is SQIVND (reference sequence). V shed 7 bases and J 4 bases; nucleotides not matched to a gene: 12.

The chain joins TRBV29-1 to TRBJ2-7; 8 bases fit TRBD1. Losses at the gene ends were 1 base for V and 4 bases for J; bases not matched to a gene: 12. The CDR3 has 16 residues. The V gene's germline CDR1 is SQVTM and CDR2 ANQGSEA. CDR3 residues: CSVEGSQGAGGYEQYF. CDR3 bases: TGCAGCGTTGAAGGCTCCCAGGGGGCAGGCGGATACGAGCAGTACTTC.

The J gene is TRBJ1-1, the V gene TRBV4-2; 9 bases are a match to TRBD1. Germline assignment: CDR1 LGHNA and CDR2 YNFKEQ. V was pared by 1 base and J by 3 bases, with 6 bases of the junction left unmatched. This CDR3 is 16 amino acids long. In DNA form, the CDR3 reads TGTGCCAGCAGCCAAGGGACAGGGGAAGTCCACACTGAAGCTTTCTTT. Amino acid sequence: CASSQGTGEVHTEAFF.

The gene calls are TRBV7-9 and TRBJ2-7, with 8 bases matching TRBD1. Germline loops: CDR1 SEHNR, CDR2 FQNEAQ (reference sequence). The CDR3 runs 15 residues. V was pared by 7 bases and J by 1 base, with 9 bases of the junction left unmatched. CDR3 DNA sequence: TGTGCCAGCATCTTCGGGACAGGTGGATCCTACGAGCAGTACTTC. It yields the protein CASIFGTGGSYEQYF.

The chain carries TRBV4-1 and TRBJ2-5, with a weak D call TRBD1 (6 bases). The V and J ends lost 4 bases and 1 base respectively, with 10 bases between them. This CDR3 spans 14 amino acids. Germline V gene lookup returns CDR1 MGHRA and CDR2 YSYEKL. CDR3 region: CASSPTGLQETQYF. The CDR3 DNA reads as TGCGCCAGCAGCCCAACAGGGCTCCAAGAGACCCAGTACTTC.

This chain joins TRBV5-1 and TRBJ2-7; D is possibly TRBD1 (6 bases). Germline V gene lookup returns CDR1 SGHRS and CDR2 YFSETQ. This CDR3 has 16 residues. V dropped 0 bases and J dropped 4 bases, with 17 bases sitting between them. The CDR3 loop reads CASSLESGAFGYEQYF. CDR3 nucleotide sequence: TGCGCCAGCAGCTTGGAGTCAGGGGCTTTCGGGTACGAGCAGTACTTC.

The chain joins TRBV28 to TRBJ1-3, with D maybe TRBD1 (6 bases). Germline CDR1 reads MDHEN; CDR2 reads SYDVKM. The V end was cut by 8 bases, the J end by 5 bases, with 28 bases between. The CDR3 totals 18 residues. This CDR3 is CASSLRPTGSTLRNTIYF. In nucleotides, the CDR3 is TGTGCCAGCTCCCTGAGGCCAACAGGGTCAACTCTGAGAAACACCATATATTTT.

The chain joins TRBV10-3 to TRBJ1-5; 11 positions agree with TRBD1. The CDR3 totals 17 residues. With V trimmed by 5 bases and J by 4 bases, 10 bases remained unmatched. The germline CDR1 and CDR2 sequences are ENHRY and SYGVKD. The CDR3 is CAISSSPGTGGNQPQHF. In DNA form, the CDR3 reads TGTGCCATCAGTTCGAGCCCTGGGACAGGGGGTAATCAGCCCCAGCATTTT.

This chain uses TRBV29-1 with TRBJ2-3; D may be TRBD2 (6 bases). The CDR3 loop spans 14 amino acids. Trimming took off 7 bases at V and 3 bases at J, with 17 bases between the two ends. Germline lookup yields CDR1 SQVTM and CDR2 ANQGSEA. As DNA, the CDR3 is TGCAGCGCTCGACTGCCGGGAGAGACAGATACGCAGTATTTT. Translated: CSARLPGETDTQYF.

The rearrangement links TRBV10-3 to TRBJ2-5; TRBD2 might be the D (6 bases). The germline V gene has CDR1 ENHRY and CDR2 SYGVKD. This CDR3 comprises 13 residues. The germline V and J ends were trimmed by 5 bases and 4 bases, with 11 bases remaining between them. CDR3 residues: CAISFPGLETQYF. The CDR3 coding sequence is TGTGCCATCAGTTTTCCGGGACTAGAGACCCAGTACTTC.

The V call is TRBV27, the J call TRBJ1-2; unclear D gene. Germline assignment: CDR1 MNHEY and CDR2 SMNVEV (reference sequence). The CDR3 has 13 amino acids. V lost 1 base and J 4 bases, leaving 7 bases between the germline ends. In DNA, the CDR3 is TGTGCCAGCAGTTTATTCGGGTTCTATGGCTACACCTTC. Its protein is CASSLFGFYGYTF.

A remark on this clone: The identical CDR3 is also encoded by other nucleotide sequences in the sample. The chain joins TRBV9 to TRBJ2-7; 11 bases line up with TRBD1. The ends lost 2 bases at V and 2 bases at J; junction bases unmatched: 3. This CDR3 is built from 15 residues. The germline V gene encodes CDR1 SGDLS and CDR2 YYNGEE. The CDR3 DNA reads TGTGCCAGCAGCGTTGAGGGACAGGGGGCCTACGAGCAGTACTTC. Translated, it gives CASSVEGQGAYEQYF.

The V and J genes are TRBV20-1 and TRBJ1-2; D gene unclear. V lost 4 bases to trimming and J lost 3 bases, with 6 bases between them. This CDR3 is built from 11 residues. The germline V gene encodes CDR1 DFQATT and CDR2 SNEGSKA (reference sequence). This CDR3 reads CSANAHYGYTF. The CDR3 DNA is TGCAGTGCTAACGCGCACTATGGCTACACCTTC.

This sequence joins TRBV4-2 and TRBJ2-5; tentative D call: TRBD2 (7 bases). Germline CDR1 and CDR2: LGHNA and YNFKEQ. Trimming cost V 0 bases and J 0 bases, with 14 bases left between them. This CDR3 is 17 amino acids long. CDR3 nucleotides: TGTGCCAGCAGCCAAGATGTAGGGGGGGGGAACCAAGAGACCCAGTACTTC. Translated, it gives CASSQDVGGGNQETQYF.

The rearrangement uses TRBV11-2 and TRBJ2-7, with a weak D call TRBD1 (5 bases). The germline gives CDR1 SGHAT, CDR2 FQNNGV. The ends were cut back, 1 base at V and 1 base at J, with 11 bases in the middle. This CDR3 has 15 residues. The CDR3 loop reads CASSLAAGPSYEQYF. The CDR3 bases are TGTGCCAGCAGCTTAGCTGCAGGGCCTTCCTACGAGCAGTACTTC.

The CDR3 loop is CASSPDLAGGPDYEQYF. The CDR3 bases are TGCGCCAGCAGCCCCGACCTAGCGGGGGGGCCTGACTACGAGCAGTACTTC. This rearrangement joins TRBV4-3 to TRBJ2-7; TRBD2 agrees at 12 bases. V lost 4 bases and J lost 3; bases outside the gene matches: 10. The germline V gene has CDR1 LGHNA and CDR2 YSLEER. CDR3 length: 17 amino acids.

CDR3 region: CASSRGLAGAPYEQYF. The CDR3 nucleotides read TGTGCCAGCAGCCGGGGACTAGCGGGGGCCCCCTACGAGCAGTACTTC. The chain joins TRBV5-6 to TRBJ2-7; TRBD2 agrees at 14 bases. Germline CDR1 SGHDT, CDR2 YYEEEE. J gave up 2 bases and V 4 bases, and 5 bases lay outside the gene matches. The CDR3 sequence is 16 residues long.

J is TRBJ2-7 and V is TRBV29-1; D perhaps matches TRBD1 (5 bases). Germline V CDR1 and CDR2: SQVTM, ANQGSEA. This CDR3 is 14 amino acids long. V lost 8 bases and J lost 1, with 18 bases in between. This CDR3 is CSMVVGAGSYEQYF. Here the CDR3 DNA reads TGCAGCATGGTCGTAGGGGCCGGTTCCTACGAGCAGTACTTC.